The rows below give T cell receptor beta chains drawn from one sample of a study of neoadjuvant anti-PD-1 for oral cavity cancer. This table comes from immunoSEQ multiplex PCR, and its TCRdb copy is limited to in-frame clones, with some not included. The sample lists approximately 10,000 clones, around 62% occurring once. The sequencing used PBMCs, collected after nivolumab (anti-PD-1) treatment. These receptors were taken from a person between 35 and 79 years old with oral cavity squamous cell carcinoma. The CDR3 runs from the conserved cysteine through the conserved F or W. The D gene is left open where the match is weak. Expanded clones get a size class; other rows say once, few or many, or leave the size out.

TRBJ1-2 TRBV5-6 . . TGTGCCAGCAGCTTTCGACAGGCTAACTATGGCTACACCTTC CASSFRQANYGYTF
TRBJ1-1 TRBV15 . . TGTGCCACCAGCAGAGCTATAACGCGTGCAGGGGTTGACACTGAAGCTTTCTTT CATSRAITRAGVDTEAFF
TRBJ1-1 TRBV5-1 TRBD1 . TGCGCCAGCAGCTGGAGACAGGGGCGGAACACTGAAGCTTTCTTT CASSWRQGRNTEAFF
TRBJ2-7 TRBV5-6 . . TGTGCCAGCAGCCGGGACTTCTCCTACGAGCAGTACTTC CASSRDFSYEQYF
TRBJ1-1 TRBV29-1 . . TGCAGCGTTGTGTACACTGAAGCTTTCTTT CSVVYTEAFF
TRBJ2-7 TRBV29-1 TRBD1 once TGCAGCGTTGGCCGGGACAGCGAGCAGTACTTC CSVGRDSEQYF
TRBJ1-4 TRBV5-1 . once TGCGCCAGCAGCTTGGAGGCAGACGGAGCCAAACTGTTTTTT CASSLEADGAKLFF
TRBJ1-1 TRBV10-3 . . TGTGCCATCAGATCGACAGTGAACACTGAAGCTTTCTTT CAIRSTVNTEAFF
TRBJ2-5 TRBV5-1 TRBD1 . TGCGCCAGCAGCTTGGGGACAGGGGATGAGACCCAGTACTTC CASSLGTGDETQYF
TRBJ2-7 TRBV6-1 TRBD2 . TGTGCCAGCACGCGGGGGTTTAATTACGAGCAGTACTTC CASTRGFNYEQYF
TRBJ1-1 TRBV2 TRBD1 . TGTGCCAGCAGTGAAGGCAGGGGGCTAACTGAAGCTTTCTTT CASSEGRGLTEAFF
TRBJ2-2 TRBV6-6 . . . CATLFRGRGGELFF
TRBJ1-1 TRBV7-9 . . TGTGCCAGCAGCTTACACGGGAACACTGAAGCTTTCTTT CASSLHGNTEAFF
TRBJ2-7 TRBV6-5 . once TGTGCCAGCAGCCCGGGGCTCTACGAGCAGTACTTC CASSPGLYEQYF
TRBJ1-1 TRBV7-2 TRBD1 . TGTGCCAGCAGCTTAACGAGGACAGGTGGGACTGAAGCTTTCTTT CASSLTRTGGTEAFF
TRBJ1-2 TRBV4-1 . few TGCGCCAGCAGCCCCCACGAAGGGCCAGTTAACTATGGCTACACCTTC CASSPHEGPVNYGYTF
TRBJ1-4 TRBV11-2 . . TGTGCCAGCAGCCCTATTACCCGGGCTAATGAAAAACTGTTTTTT CASSPITRANEKLFF
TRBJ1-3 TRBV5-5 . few TGTGCCAGCAGCTTGGAGGACCGAGGTTTCTCTGGAAACACCATATATTTT CASSLEDRGFSGNTIYF
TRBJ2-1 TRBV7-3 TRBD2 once TGTGCCAGCAGTCCTAGCGGGAACTACAATGAGCAGTTCTTC CASSPSGNYNEQFF
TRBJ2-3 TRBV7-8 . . TGTGCCAGCAGCCGACCACGGGAAGATACGCAGTATTTT CASSRPREDTQYF
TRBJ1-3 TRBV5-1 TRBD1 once TGCGCCAGCAGCTCCCCTGGACAGGGAGACACCATATATTTT CASSSPGQGDTIYF
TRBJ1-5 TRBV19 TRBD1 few TGTGCCAGTAGTATAACAGGGGTCAACAATCAGCCCCAGCATTTT CASSITGVNNQPQHF
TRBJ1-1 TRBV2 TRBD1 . TGTGCCAGCAGGGACAGGGGGGGGAACACTGAAGCTTTCTTT CASRDRGGNTEAFF
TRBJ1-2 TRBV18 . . TGTGCCAGCTCACAAAACAGGGAGAGCTATGGCTACACCTTC CASSQNRESYGYTF
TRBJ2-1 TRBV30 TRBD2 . TGTGCCTGGAGTTGGGGGGAGCGGGAGAACAATGAGCAGTTCTTC CAWSWGERENNEQFF
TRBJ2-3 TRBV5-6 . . TGTGCCAGCAGCTTGGCTCTCGGCGGCACAGATACGCAGTATTTT CASSLALGGTDTQYF
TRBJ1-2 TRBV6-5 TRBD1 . TGTGCCAGCAGGTCGATAGGACAGGCCTATGGCTACACCTTC CASRSIGQAYGYTF
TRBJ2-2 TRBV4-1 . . TGCGCCAGCAGCCAAGTCGACTTGAACACCGGGGAGCTGTTTTTT CASSQVDLNTGELFF
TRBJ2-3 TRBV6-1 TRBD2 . TGTGCCAGCAGTGGCGGCTTTCTAGCGGGAGGCTCACCTGTGGATACGCAGTATTTT CASSGGFLAGGSPVDTQYF
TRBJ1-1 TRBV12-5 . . TGTGCTAGTGGCAGAGATAACTACCGTGAAGCTTTCTTT CASGRDNYREAFF
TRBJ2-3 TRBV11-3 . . TGTGCCAGCAGCTCCTACAGGGCCTCTAGCACAGATACGCAGTATTTT CASSSYRASSTDTQYF
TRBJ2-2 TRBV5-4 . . TGTGCCAGCAGCCCAGGGGTTCCGAACACCGGGGAGCTGTTTTTT CASSPGVPNTGELFF
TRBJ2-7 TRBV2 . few TGTGCCAGCAGTCAACAGACGGACTACGAGCAGTACTTC CASSQQTDYEQYF
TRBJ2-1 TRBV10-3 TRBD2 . TGTGCCATCAGTCTGAGCGGGATAATGGATGAGCAGTTCTTC CAISLSGIMDEQFF
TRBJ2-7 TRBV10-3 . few TGTGCCATCAGAGAAGCTGTAGGTAGCCACGAGCAGTACTTC CAIREAVGSHEQYF
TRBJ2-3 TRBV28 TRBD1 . TGTGCCAGCAGTTTTACAAGGGGGCTGGCAGATACGCAGTATTTT CASSFTRGLADTQYF
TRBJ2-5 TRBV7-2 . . TGTGCCAGCAGCTCGGACAGTTTAGAAAAGACCCAGTACTTC CASSSDSLEKTQYF
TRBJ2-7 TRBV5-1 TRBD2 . TGCGCCAGCAGCTCTCGGGGTCTAGCGGGAGATGCGGCCGAGCAGTACTTC CASSSRGLAGDAAEQYF
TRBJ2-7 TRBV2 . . TGTGCCAGCCGTGGGGCAAACTACGAGCAGTACTTC CASRGANYEQYF
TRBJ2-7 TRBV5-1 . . TGCGCCAGCAGCAAGACGGGGCCGGGATCCTACGAGCAGTACTTC CASSKTGPGSYEQYF
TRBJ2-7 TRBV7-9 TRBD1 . TGTGCCAGCAGCCCCCCCCCGGGACAGGGGGGCGAGCAGTACTTC CASSPPPGQGGEQYF
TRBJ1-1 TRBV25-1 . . TGTGCCAGCAGTGAAGGGGGGCGCACTGAAGCTTTCTTT CASSEGGRTEAFF
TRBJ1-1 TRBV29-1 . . TGCAGCGTTGTGCAGGGATGGAACACTGAAGCTTTCTTT CSVVQGWNTEAFF
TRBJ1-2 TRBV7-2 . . TGTGCCAGCAGCTTTAGCAGGGAAGGCTACACCTTC CASSFSREGYTF
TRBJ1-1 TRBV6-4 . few TGTGCCAGCAGTGTGTCAGGGGACACTGAAGCTTTCTTT CASSVSGDTEAFF
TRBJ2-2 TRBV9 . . TGTGCCAGCAGTTTGAACACCGGGGAGCTGTTTTTT CASSLNTGELFF
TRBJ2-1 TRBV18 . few TGTGCCAGCTCGCCCACCTCTCTTTACGTAAGTGAGCAGTTCTTC CASSPTSLYVSEQFF
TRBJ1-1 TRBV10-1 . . TGCGCCAGCAGTTTTACACTGACCGCTGAAGCTTTCTTT CASSFTLTAEAFF
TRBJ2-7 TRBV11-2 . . TGTGCCAGCAGCTTAGAAGTAGGGACCTACGAGCAGTACTTC CASSLEVGTYEQYF
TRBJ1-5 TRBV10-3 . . TGTGCCATCAGTGAGTCGCACCCAGGGGCGGGGCAGCCCCAGCATTTT CAISESHPGAGQPQHF
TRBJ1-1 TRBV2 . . TGTGCCCGAAAAGAGATATCCACTGAAGCTTTCTTT CARKEISTEAFF
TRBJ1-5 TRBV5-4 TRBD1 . TGTGCCAGCAGCCGGGACAGGGAGCTTAGGGAGCATTTT CASSRDRELREHF
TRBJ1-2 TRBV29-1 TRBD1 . TGCAGCGTGATCCTCGAGACAGGGAGAGACGGCTACACCTTC CSVILETGRDGYTF
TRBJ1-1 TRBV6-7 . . TGTGCCAGCAGTTACTCGAGGACTGAAGCTTTCTTT CASSYSRTEAFF
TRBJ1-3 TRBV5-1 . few TGCGCCAGCAGCCCCGGACGAGGGGACACCATATATTTT CASSPGRGDTIYF
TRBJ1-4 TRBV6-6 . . TGTGCCAGCAGGTCATCAGCCCTTTCTTACTTT CASRSSALSYF
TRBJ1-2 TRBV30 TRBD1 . TGTGCCTGGCAAACAGGGGAGGGTGGCTACACCTTC CAWQTGEGGYTF
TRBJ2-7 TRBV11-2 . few TGTGCCAGCAGCTTCACCTACGAGCAGTACTTC CASSFTYEQYF
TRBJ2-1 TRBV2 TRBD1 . TGTGCCAGCAGTGAGGGGACAGGGAGTGAGCAGTTCTTC CASSEGTGSEQFF
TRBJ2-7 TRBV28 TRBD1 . TGTGCCAGCAGCAGAGGCGGGACAGGGAATTACGAGCAGTACTTC CASSRGGTGNYEQYF